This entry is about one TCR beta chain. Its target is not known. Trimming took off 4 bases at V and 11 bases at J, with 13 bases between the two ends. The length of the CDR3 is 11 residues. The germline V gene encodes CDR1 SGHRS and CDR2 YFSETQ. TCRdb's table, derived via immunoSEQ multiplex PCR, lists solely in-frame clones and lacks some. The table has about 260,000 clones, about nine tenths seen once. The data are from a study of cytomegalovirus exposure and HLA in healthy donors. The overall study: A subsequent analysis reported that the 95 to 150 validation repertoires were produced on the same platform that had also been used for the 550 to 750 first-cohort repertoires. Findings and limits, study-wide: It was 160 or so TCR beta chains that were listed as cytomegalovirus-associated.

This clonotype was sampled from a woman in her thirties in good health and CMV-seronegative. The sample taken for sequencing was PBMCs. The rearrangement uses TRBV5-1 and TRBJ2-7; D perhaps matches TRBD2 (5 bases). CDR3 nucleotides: TGCGCCAGCAGCCTTGGAGGTTCTGAGTACTTC. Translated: CASSLGGSEYF.